The 10 T cell receptor beta chains below were found in one sample sequenced in a study of shared clonotypes between healthy human individuals. This table comes from immunoSEQ multiplex PCR, and its TCRdb copy is limited to in-frame clones, with some not included. The table lists about 560,000 clones, around 78% of them singletons, with approximately 12% in the top ten. The source material was PBMCs. These receptors were collected from a woman in her thirties or forties in good health. Some clones in this sample may be carry-over from other donors' samples.

This clone showed up just a few times. CDR3 nucleotides: TGTGCCTGGAGTGTACTGAACGGGAGGGCCTCGGGGAATGAGCAGTTCTTC. Translation gives CAWSVLNGRASGNEQFF. J is TRBJ2-1 and V is TRBV30, with 8 bases fitting TRBD2. The CDR3 contains 17 residues. From germline, CDR1 is GTSNPN and CDR2 SVGIG (reference sequence). Trimming took 0 bases from V and 7 from J; bases not matched to a gene: 14. Full variable domain (outside the CDR3, taken from reference TRBV30 and TRBJ2-1): SQTIHQWPATLVQPVGSPLSLECTVEGTSNPNLYWYRQAAGRGLQLLFYSVGIGQISSEVPQNLSASRPQDRQFILSSKKLLLSDSGFYLCAWSVLNGRASGNEQFFGPGTRLTVL.

With regard to this clone: A far larger clone is a single base away, which makes a read error likely. This chain links TRBV11-2 with TRBJ2-3; no reliable D call. The V gene's germline CDR1 is SGHAT and CDR2 FQNNGV. The CDR3 loop spans 15 amino acids. V shed 1 base and J shed 1 base, with 9 bases lying between them. The CDR3 DNA is TGTGCCAGCAGCTTAGTATCAGCAGGCACAGATACGCAGTATTTT. Translated, it gives CASSLVSAGTDTQYF.

The chain carries TRBV9 and TRBJ2-5; 10 bases agree with TRBD1. This CDR3 has 15 amino acids. Germline CDR1 and CDR2: SGDLS and YYNGEE. With V trimmed by 4 bases and J by 1 base, 4 bases remained unmatched. Here the CDR3 DNA reads TGTGCCAGCAGCATCCGGACAGGGGGCCAAGAGACCCAGTACTTC. Translation gives CASSIRTGGQETQYF.

This clone appeared a single time. V usage is TRBV5-1 and J usage is TRBJ1-3, with unresolved D. Trimming pared 0 bases from V and 0 bases from J, leaving 13 bases between. The CDR3 has 17 residues. Germline V gene sequence: CDR1 SGHRS, CDR2 YFSETQ. Here the CDR3 reads CASSLEYLGSSGNTIYF. Here the CDR3 DNA reads TGCGCCAGCAGCTTGGAATACCTGGGCAGCTCTGGAAACACCATATATTTT.

This clone has a handful of counts. The rearrangement uses TRBV5-1 and TRBJ2-5; D is perhaps TRBD2 (6 bases). The CDR3 covers 15 residues. V was cut by 0 bases and J by 5 bases, with 14 bases left in between. CDR1 is SGHRS, CDR2 YFSETQ, per germline. The chain's CDR3 is CASSLGLAEGETQYF. The CDR3 nucleotides read TGCGCCAGCAGCTTGGGGTTAGCGGAGGGGGAGACCCAGTACTTC.

The chain combines TRBV29-1 with TRBJ2-2, with D unresolved. Germline V gene lookup returns CDR1 SQVTM and CDR2 ANQGSEA. The CDR3 consists of 13 residues. The V gene lost 7 bases and the J gene lost 0 bases, with 9 bases spanning the gap. The DNA of the CDR3 is TGCAGCGGTACTACGTCGAACACCGGGGAGCTGTTTTTT. It specifies CSGTTSNTGELFF.

This chain joins TRBV5-1 and TRBJ2-3, with 11 bases that match TRBD2. Trimming removed 2 bases from V and 4 bases from J; junction bases left unmatched: 3. From germline, CDR1 is SGHRS and CDR2 YFSETQ. The CDR3 covers 15 residues. The CDR3 loop is CASSLVSGRADTQYF. CDR3 DNA: TGCGCCAGCAGCTTAGTTAGCGGGAGGGCAGATACGCAGTATTTT.

This clone has more than one count but fewer than ten. The chain is built from TRBV9 and TRBJ1-3; TRBD1 might be the D (6 bases). Germline assignment: CDR1 SGDLS and CDR2 YYNGEE. The V gene lost 3 bases and the J gene lost 4 bases, with 11 bases spanning the gap. This CDR3 contains 14 residues. The CDR3 DNA is TGTGCCAGCAGCGAGAGGGGGTTCGGAAACACCATATATTTT. This gives the protein CASSERGFGNTIYF.

The V gene is TRBV5-6, the J gene TRBJ2-7, with D unclear. This CDR3 contains 14 residues. Trimming took 5 bases from V and 6 from J, leaving 18 bases between them. The V gene's germline CDR1 is SGHDT and CDR2 YYEEEE. The CDR3 nucleotides are TGTGCCAGCAGTAAAAAGGACCGTAGGAGCGAGCAGTACTTC. Its translation is CASSKKDRRSEQYF.

The chain recombines TRBV6-4 with TRBJ2-1; TRBD2 agrees at 10 bases. From germline, CDR1 is MRHNA and CDR2 SNTAGT. This CDR3 spans 15 amino acids. Trimming removed 3 bases from V and 4 bases from J; junction bases left unmatched: 3. CDR3 region: CASSELAGTYNEQFF. CDR3 coding DNA: TGTGCCAGCAGTGAACTAGCGGGAACATACAATGAGCAGTTCTTC.